What follows are 3 T cell receptor beta chains derived from one specimen sequenced in a study of patients and donors after allogeneic stem cell transplantation. TCRdb re-derived calls from the RT-PCR reads in MiXCR, one entry per CDR3 protein. In the table there are roughly 200,000 distinct CDR3 sequences, roughly two fifths of which are singletons. The sample was blood, either unsorted or a sorted T cell fraction (not recorded which). All receptors come from a human donor who was either an allogeneic HSCT recipient or a stem cell or donor lymphocyte infusion donor (not recorded which). It is not recorded whose cells these are; they may come from a transplant donor.

The V gene is TRBV7-3, the J gene TRBJ1-6, with TRBD1 matching 11 bases. Losses at the gene ends were 4 bases for V and 8 bases for J; bases not matched to a gene: 4. The CDR3 contains 15 residues. Germline CDR1 is SGHTA and CDR2 is FQGTGA. For the CDR3, the DNA is TGTGCCAGCAGCTGGACAGGGGGCTTTGATTCACCCCTCCACTTT. This sequence encodes CASSWTGGFDSPLHF.

The chain uses TRBV27 and TRBJ1-1; 7 bases match TRBD1. The CDR3 is 15 residues long. Trimming at V came to 5 bases and at J to 5 bases, leaving 11 bases not matched to a gene. The V gene's germline CDR1 is MNHEY and CDR2 SMNVEV (reference sequence). The CDR3 region has the DNA TGTGCCAGCAGTCCGTGGAAGGGGGCATATACTGAAGCTTTCTTT. It is translated as CASSPWKGAYTEAFF.

The CDR3 protein is CASSLRGNPWAPYGYTF. The CDR3 DNA follows: TGTGCCAGCAGCTTACGCGGCAACCCCTGGGCCCCCTATGGCTACACCTTC. The chain uses TRBV7-2 and TRBJ1-2; no reliable D call. CDR1 SGHTA and CDR2 FQGNSA come from the germline V gene. The CDR3 is made up of 17 amino acids. V was shortened by 2 bases and J by 4 bases, with 20 bases between the two germline ends.